The rows below give T cell receptor beta chains drawn from one sample of a study of cytomegalovirus exposure and HLA in healthy donors. Using immunoSEQ multiplex PCR, the repertoire was profiled, and TCRdb retains in-frame clones only, with some absent. Among some 110,000 clones listed, roughly 76% were seen once. Sample: PBMCs. The receptors were gathered from a woman aged 50 to 60 in good health and CMV-seropositive. Both conserved end residues are part of each CDR3. The D gene is left open where the match is weak. Where a row states a size, it is once, few, many or the class of an expanded clone; other rows omit it.

>TRBJ2-2|TRBV10-3|.|TRBD1
CAISGGDRTSIGELFF
TGTGCCATCAGTGGTGGGGACAGAACTTCGATCGGGGAGCTGTTTTTT
>TRBJ1-1|TRBV10-3|once|TRBD1
CAIRGQGKGNTEAFF
TGTGCCATCAGAGGACAGGGTAAGGGGAACACTGAAGCTTTCTTT
>TRBJ1-1|TRBV27|.|.
CASSYAVGAEAFF
TGTGCCAGCAGTTATGCCGTGGGCGCTGAAGCTTTCTTT
>TRBJ2-1|TRBV28|.|TRBD2
CASSLGASGGLEQFF
TGTGCCAGCAGTTTGGGGGCTAGCGGGGGTTTAGAGCAGTTCTTC
>TRBJ2-3|TRBV4-1|few|TRBD2
CASSQDRTSGGRNTQYF
TGCGCCAGCAGCCAAGATCGGACTAGCGGGGGGCGGAATACGCAGTATTTT
>TRBJ2-2|TRBV30|.|TRBD1
CAWSGTGGWTGELFF
TGTGCCTGGAGTGGAACAGGGGGCTGGACCGGGGAGCTGTTTTTT
>TRBJ2-5|TRBV7-8|.|TRBD1
CASSRGTGRETQYF
TGTGCCAGCAGCCGTGGGACAGGGAGAGAGACCCAGTACTTC
>TRBJ2-7|TRBV29-1|.|TRBD2
CSVGGGDFSYEQYF
TGCAGCGTTGGGGGAGGGGACTTCTCCTACGAGCAGTACTTC
>TRBJ2-7|TRBV7-9|.|.
CASSLTSSGEQYF
TGTGCCAGCAGCTTAACTAGCTCTGGAGAGCAGTACTTC
>TRBJ1-1|TRBV11-3|.|TRBD1
CASSLDSETGRNEAFF
TGTGCCAGCAGCTTAGATTCTGAGACAGGGAGGAATGAAGCTTTCTTT
>TRBJ2-7|TRBV11-2|.|TRBD1
CASRRMPGGLNEQYF
TGTGCCAGCAGACGTATGCCAGGGGGCTTAAACGAGCAGTACTTC
>TRBJ1-1|TRBV30|.|.
CAWSVFGGVNTEAFF
TGTGCCTGGAGCGTTTTTGGGGGGGTGAACACTGAAGCTTTCTTT
>TRBJ2-1|TRBV4-2|.|TRBD1
CASSQAGTGAHEQFF
TGTGCCAGCAGCCAAGCCGGGACAGGGGCCCATGAGCAGTTCTTC
>TRBJ1-1|TRBV27|.|TRBD1
CASSLSIRRGRGGTEAFF
TGTGCCAGCAGTTTATCGATCCGGAGGGGGCGGGGGGGAACTGAAGCTTTCTTT
>TRBJ1-5|TRBV9|.|.
CASSVDGGPGQPQHF
TGTGCCAGCAGCGTAGACGGGGGGCCGGGTCAGCCCCAGCATTTT
>TRBJ2-3|TRBV4-3|.|.
CASSRASLAGGTDTQYF
TGCGCCAGCAGCCGAGCCTCCCTAGCTGGGGGCACAGATACGCAGTATTTT
>TRBJ2-1|TRBV7-6|.|TRBD2
CASSATSGSYNEQFF
TGTGCCAGCAGCGCGACTAGCGGATCTTACAATGAGCAGTTCTTC
>TRBJ1-5|TRBV2|few|.
CASSARQTLRRNQPQHF
TGTGCCAGCAGTGCCAGACAAACTCTTCGGCGCAATCAGCCCCAGCATTTT
>TRBJ1-4|TRBV7-2|.|.
CASSPGVRLFF
TGTGCCAGCAGTCCAGGGGTGAGGCTGTTTTTT
>TRBJ2-3|TRBV27|.|.
CASSLSHTDTQYF
TGTGCCAGCAGTTTATCTCACACAGATACGCAGTATTTT
>TRBJ2-7|TRBV11-3|once|.
CASSLTGSEQYF
TGTGCCAGCAGCTTAACCGGGAGCGAGCAGTACTTC
>TRBJ2-7|TRBV7-9|once|.
CASSPRTDFYEQYF
TGTGCCAGCAGCCCGAGGACAGACTTCTACGAGCAGTACTTC
>TRBJ2-1|TRBV11-1|.|TRBD1
CASSLGQGVHEQFF
TGTGCCAGCAGCTTAGGACAGGGTGTACATGAGCAGTTCTTC
>TRBJ2-5|TRBV5-6|.|.
CASSLSSTVTQYF
TGTGCCAGCAGCTTGTCTAGTACGGTAACCCAGTACTTC